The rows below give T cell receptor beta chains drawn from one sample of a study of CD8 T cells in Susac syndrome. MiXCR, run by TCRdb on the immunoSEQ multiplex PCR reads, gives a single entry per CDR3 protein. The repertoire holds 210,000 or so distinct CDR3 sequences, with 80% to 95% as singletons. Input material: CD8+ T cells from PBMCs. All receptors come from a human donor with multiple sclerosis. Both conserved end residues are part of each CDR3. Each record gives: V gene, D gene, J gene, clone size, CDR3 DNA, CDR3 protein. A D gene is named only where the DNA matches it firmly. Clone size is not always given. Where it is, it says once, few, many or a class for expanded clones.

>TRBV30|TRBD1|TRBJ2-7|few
TGTGCCTGGAGACAAGGGACAGGACCCTACGAGCAGTACTTC
CAWRQGTGPYEQYF
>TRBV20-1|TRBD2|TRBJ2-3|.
TGCAGTGCCGAAGACAGGACTAGCGGGGGATACACAGATACGCAGTATTTT
CSAEDRTSGGYTDTQYF
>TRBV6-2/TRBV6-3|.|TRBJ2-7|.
TGTGCCAGCAGACAATTTCCGGGACCCAACTACGAGCAGTACTTC
CASRQFPGPNYEQYF
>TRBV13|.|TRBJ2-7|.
TGTGCCAGCAGATCTAGTGGGACCTACGAGCAGTACTTC
CASRSSGTYEQYF
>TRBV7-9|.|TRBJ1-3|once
TGTGCCAGCAGCTTTCCCGTATTGGCTTCTGGAAACACCATATATTTT
CASSFPVLASGNTIYF
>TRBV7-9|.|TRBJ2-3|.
TGTGCCAGCAGCCCATCTTTCACGGGACACACAGATACGCAGTATTTT
CASSPSFTGHTDTQYF
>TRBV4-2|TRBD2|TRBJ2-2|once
TGTGCCAGCAGCCAAGATGAGACTAGCTGGGCCGGGGAGCTGTTTTTT
CASSQDETSWAGELFF
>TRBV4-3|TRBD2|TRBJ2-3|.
TGCGCCAGCAGTCCCCAGGGCGGGAGGTCCACAGATACGCAGTATTTT
CASSPQGGRSTDTQYF
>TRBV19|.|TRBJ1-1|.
TGTGCCAGTAGTATAGATTTGGGGCGCCAAGCTTTCTTT
CASSIDLGRQAFF
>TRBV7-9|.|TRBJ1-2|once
TGTGCCAGCAGCTTAAGCGGCCTTTATGGCTACACCTTC
CASSLSGLYGYTF
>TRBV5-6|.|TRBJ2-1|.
TGTGCCAGCAGCTTGCCCCAGGGCTACAATGAGCAGTTCTTC
CASSLPQGYNEQFF
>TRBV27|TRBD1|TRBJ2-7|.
TGTGCCAGCAGTGACGGACAGGGGTTCCACGAGCAGTACTTC
CASSDGQGFHEQYF
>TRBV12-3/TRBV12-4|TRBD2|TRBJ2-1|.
TGTGCCAGCAGGCCGGCCCGGGAGGGCCTCTACAATGAGCAGTTCTTC
CASRPAREGLYNEQFF
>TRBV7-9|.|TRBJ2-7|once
TGTGCCAGCAGCTTAGGTCAGGTAGGCTACGAGCAGTACTTC
CASSLGQVGYEQYF
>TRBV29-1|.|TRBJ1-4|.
TGCAGCGTCCGCCTTGCAGGTTTCCAGGAAAAACTGTTTTTT
CSVRLAGFQEKLFF
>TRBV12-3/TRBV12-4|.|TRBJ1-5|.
TGTGCCAGCAGTTTTGGAGGCGGGGTTGGCAATCAGCCCCAGCATTTT
CASSFGGGVGNQPQHF
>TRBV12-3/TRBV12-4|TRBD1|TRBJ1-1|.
TGTGCCAGCAGTTTAGGACAGGGGGCTACTGAAGCTTTCTTT
CASSLGQGATEAFF
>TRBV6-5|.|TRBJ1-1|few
TGTGCCAGCGGTCACCAGGGGAACACTGAAGCTTTCTTT
CASGHQGNTEAFF